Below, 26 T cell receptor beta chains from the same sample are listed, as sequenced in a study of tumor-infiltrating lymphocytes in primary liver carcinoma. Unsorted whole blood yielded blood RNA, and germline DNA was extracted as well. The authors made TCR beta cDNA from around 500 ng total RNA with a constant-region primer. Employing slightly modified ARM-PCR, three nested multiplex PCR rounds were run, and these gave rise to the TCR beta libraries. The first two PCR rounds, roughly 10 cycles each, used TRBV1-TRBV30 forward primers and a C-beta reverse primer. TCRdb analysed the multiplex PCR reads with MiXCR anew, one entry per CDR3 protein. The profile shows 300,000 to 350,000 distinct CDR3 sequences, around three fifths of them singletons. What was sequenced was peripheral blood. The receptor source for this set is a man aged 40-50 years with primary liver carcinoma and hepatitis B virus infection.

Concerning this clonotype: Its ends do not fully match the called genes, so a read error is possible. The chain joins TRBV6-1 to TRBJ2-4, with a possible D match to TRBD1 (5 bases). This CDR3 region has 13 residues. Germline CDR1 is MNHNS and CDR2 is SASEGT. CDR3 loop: CASSGAQGNIQYF. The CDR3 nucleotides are TGTGCCAGTAGTGGGGCGCAGGGAAACATTCAGTACTTC.

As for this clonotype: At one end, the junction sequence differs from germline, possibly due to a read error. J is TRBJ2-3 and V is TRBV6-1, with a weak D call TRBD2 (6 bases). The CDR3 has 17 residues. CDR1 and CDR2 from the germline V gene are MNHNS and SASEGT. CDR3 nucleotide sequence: TGTGCCAGCAGTGAGCCGGTCGGGGGTTATAGCAGAGATACGCAGTATTTT. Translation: CASSEPVGGYSRDTQYF.

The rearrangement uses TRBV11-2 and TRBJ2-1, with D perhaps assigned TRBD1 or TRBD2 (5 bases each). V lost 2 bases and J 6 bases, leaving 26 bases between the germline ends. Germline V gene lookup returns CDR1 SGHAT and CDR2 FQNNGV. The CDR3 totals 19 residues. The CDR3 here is CASSLYPRPAAGSSNEQFF. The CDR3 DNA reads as TGTGCCAGCAGCTTATACCCCCGGCCAGCGGCAGGGTCGAGCAATGAGCAGTTCTTC.

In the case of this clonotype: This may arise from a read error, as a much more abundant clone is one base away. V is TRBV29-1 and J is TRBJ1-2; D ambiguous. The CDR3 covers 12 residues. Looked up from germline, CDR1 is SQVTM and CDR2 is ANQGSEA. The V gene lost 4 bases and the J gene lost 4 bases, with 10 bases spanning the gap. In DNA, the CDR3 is TGCAGCGTTGGTCAGGAGGGCTATGGCTACACCTTC. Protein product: CSVGQEGYGYTF.

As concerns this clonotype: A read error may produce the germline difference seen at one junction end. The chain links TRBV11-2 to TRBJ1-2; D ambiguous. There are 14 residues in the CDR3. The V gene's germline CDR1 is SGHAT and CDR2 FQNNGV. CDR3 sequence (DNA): TGTGGCAGCAGCCGATACCGGGAAAACTATTGCTACACCTTC. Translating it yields CGSSRYRENYCYTF.

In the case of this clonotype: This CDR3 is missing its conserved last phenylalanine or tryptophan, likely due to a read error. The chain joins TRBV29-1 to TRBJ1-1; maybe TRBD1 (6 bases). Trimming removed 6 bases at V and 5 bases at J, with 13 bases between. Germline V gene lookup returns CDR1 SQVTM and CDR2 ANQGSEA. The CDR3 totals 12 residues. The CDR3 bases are TGCAGCGTGAAGGGGGTTAGAACTGAAGCTTTCATT. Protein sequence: CSVKGVRTEAFI.

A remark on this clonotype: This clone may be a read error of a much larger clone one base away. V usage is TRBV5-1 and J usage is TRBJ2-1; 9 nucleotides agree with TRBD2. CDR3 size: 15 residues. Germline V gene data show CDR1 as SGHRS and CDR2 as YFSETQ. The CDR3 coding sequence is TGCACCAGCAGCAAGCGGCTAGCGGGAAGGGATGAGCAGTTCTTC. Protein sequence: CTSSKRLAGRDEQFF.

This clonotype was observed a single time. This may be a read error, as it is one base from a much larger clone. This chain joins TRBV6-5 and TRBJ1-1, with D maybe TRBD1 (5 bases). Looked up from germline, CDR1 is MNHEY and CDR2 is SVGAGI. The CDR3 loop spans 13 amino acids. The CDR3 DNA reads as TGTGCCAGCAGTTACTTGGGGCAAACAACGACTCTCTTT. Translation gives CASSYLGQTTTLF.

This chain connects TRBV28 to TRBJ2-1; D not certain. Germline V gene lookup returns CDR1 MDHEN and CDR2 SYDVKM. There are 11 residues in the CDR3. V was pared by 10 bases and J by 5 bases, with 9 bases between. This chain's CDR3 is CATYSNNEQFF. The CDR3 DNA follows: TGTGCCACCTATTCTAACAATGAGCAGTTCTTC.

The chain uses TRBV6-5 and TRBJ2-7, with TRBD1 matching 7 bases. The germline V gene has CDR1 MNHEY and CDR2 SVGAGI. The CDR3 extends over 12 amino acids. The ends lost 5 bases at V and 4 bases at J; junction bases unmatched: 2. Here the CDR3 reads CASSKTGYEQYF. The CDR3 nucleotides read TGTGCCAGCAGTAAGACAGGGTACGAGCAGTACTTC.

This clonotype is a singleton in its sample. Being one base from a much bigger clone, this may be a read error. The CDR3 coding sequence is TGTGCCAGCAGGGAAGGACAGAGCGGACTAGCGGGAGGGCAGTTCTTC. Translated: CASREGQSGLAGGQFF. The chain is built from TRBV12-3 or TRBV12-4 and TRBJ2-1; 14 nucleotides agree with TRBD2. The CDR3 has 16 residues. V lost 6 bases to trimming and J lost 12 bases; unmatched junction nucleotides: 13.

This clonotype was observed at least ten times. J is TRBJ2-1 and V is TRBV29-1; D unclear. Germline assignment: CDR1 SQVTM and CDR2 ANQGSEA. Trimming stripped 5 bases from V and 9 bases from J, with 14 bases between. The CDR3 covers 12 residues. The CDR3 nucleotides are TGCAGCGTTCGACTGGGTCTCGTTGAGCAGTTCTTC. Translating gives CSVRLGLVEQFF.

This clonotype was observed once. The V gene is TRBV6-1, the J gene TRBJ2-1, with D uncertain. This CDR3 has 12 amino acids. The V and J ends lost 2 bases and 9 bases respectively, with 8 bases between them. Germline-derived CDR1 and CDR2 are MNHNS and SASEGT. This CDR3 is CASSEREIEQFF. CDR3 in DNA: TGTGCCAGCAGTGAACGCGAGATTGAGCAGTTCTTC.

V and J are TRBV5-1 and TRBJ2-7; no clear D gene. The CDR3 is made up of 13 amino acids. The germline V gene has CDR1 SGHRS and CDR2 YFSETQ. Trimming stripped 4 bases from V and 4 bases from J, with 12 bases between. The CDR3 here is CASSLVGPYEQYF. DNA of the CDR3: TGCGCCAGCAGCCTGGTAGGACCTTACGAGCAGTACTTC.

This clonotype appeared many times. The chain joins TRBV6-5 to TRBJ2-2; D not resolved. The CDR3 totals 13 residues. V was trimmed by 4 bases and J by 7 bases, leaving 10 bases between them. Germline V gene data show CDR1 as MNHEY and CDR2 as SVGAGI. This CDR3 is CASSSVGSGELFF. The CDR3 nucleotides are TGTGCCAGCAGTTCGGTTGGCAGCGGGGAGCTGTTTTTT.

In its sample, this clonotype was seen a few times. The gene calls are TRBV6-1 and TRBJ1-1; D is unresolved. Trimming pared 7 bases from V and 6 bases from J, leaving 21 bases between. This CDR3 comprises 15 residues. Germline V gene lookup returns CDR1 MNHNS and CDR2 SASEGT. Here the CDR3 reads CASTFAITPRAEAFF. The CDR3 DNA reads TGTGCCAGCACCTTTGCTATAACCCCCCGGGCTGAAGCTTTCTTT.

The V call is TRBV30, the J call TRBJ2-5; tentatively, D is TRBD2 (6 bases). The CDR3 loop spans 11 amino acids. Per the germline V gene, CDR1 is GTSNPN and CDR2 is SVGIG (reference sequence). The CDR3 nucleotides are TGTGTTGTTAGCGGATCCGAGACCCAGTACTTC. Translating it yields CVVSGSETQYF.

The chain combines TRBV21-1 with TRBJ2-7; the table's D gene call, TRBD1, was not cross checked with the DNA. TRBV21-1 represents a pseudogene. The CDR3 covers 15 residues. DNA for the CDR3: TGTGCCAGCAGCTCTCGAGCAGGGTTCGTTTACGAGCAGTACTTC. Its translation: CASSSRAGFVYEQYF.

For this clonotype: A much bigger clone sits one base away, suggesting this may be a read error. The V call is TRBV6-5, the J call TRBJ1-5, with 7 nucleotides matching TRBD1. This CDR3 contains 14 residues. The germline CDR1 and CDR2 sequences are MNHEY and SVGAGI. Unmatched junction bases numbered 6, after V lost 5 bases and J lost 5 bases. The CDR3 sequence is CASSPWDSDQPQHF. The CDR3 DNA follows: TGTGCCAGCAGTCCCTGGGACAGTGATCAGCCCCAGCATTTT.

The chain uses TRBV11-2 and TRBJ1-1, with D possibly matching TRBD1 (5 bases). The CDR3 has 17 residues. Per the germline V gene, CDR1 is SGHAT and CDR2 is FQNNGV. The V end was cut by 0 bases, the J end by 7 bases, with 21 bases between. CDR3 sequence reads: CASSLDLAVGGFIEAFF. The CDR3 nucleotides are TGTGCCAGCAGCTTAGATCTGGCGGTCGGGGGTTTCATTGAAGCTTTCTTT.

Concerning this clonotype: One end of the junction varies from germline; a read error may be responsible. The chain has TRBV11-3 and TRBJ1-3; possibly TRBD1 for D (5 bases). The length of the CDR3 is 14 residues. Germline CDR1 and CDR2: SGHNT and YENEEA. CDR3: CASSLCGAGSTIYF. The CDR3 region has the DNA TGTGCCAGCAGCTTATGCGGGGCTGGAAGCACCATATATTTT.

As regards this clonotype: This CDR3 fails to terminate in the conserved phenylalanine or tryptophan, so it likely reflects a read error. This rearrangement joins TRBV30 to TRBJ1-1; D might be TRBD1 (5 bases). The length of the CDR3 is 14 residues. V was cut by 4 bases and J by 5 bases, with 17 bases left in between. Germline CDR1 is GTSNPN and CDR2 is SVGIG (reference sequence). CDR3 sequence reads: CAWKKIRDGTEAFL. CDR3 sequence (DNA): TGTGCCTGGAAGAAGATCCGGGACGGAACTGAAGCTTTCCTT.

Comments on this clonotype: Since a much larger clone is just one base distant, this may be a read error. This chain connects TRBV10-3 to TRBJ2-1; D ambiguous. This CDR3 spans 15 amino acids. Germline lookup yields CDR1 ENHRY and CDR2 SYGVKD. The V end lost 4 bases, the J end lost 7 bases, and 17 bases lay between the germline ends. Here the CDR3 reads CAISGEDLGLNEQFF. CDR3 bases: TGTGCCATCAGTGGCGAAGATTTGGGATTAAATGAGCAGTTCTTC.

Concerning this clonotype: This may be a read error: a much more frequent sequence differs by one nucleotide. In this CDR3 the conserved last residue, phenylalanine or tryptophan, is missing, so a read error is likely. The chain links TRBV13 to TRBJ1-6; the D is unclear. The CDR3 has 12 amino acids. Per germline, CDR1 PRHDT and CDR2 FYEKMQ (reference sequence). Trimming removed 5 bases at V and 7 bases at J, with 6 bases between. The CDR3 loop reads CASSLQNSPLHL. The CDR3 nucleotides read TGTGCCAGCAGCCTGCAAAATTCACCCCTCCACTTG.

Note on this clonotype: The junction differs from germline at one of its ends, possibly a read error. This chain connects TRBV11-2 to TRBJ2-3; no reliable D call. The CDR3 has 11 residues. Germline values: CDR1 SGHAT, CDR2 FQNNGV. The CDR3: CASRFSNTQYF. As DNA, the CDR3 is TGTGCCAGCAGGTTTTCCAATACACAGTATTTT.

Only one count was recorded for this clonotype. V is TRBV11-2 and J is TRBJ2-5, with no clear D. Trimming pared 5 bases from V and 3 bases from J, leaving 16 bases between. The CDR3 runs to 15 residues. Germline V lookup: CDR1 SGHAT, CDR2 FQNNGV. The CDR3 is CASSLLPRAEETQYF. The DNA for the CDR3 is TGTGCCAGCAGCCTCCTTCCAAGAGCTGAAGAGACCCAGTACTTC.